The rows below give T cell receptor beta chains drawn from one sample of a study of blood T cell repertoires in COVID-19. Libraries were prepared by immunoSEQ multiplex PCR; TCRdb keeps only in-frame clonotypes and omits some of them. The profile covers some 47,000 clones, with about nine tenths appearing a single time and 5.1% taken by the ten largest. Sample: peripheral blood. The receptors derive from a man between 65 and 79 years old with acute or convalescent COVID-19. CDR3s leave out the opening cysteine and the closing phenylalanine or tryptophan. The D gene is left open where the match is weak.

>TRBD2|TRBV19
ASTIGRGTGELF
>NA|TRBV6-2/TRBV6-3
ASSTPRYEQY
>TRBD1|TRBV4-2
ASSQDKGALGTDTQY
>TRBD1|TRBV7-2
ASSLGQGSTDTQY
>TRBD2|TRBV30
AWRSSGGADTQY
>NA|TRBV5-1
ASSLVVLPYEQY
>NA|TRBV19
ASDGQGITGELF
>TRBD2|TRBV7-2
ASSSGLAGSGELF
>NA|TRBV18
ASSPPSARGANVLT
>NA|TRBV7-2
ASRFRGFGDTQY
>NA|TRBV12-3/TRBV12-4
ASSLRATHGYT
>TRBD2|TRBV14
ASSLGGGADTQY
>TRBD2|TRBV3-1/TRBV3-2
ASSQLTSGATDTQY
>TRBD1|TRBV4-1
ASSQGGQPYNEQF
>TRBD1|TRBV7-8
ASSLPFRRDRRGSNYGYT
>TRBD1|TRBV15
ATSTGDRNGYT
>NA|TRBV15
ATSRDPAEDEQF
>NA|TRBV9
ASSAPGEPGELF
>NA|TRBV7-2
ASSLVPPGGEAF
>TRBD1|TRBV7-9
ASSLPDRQGPANYGYT
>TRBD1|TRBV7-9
ASSSLTGGKGYT
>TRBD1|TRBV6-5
ASSSARTGEEDGYT
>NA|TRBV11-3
ASSSRDSTGELF
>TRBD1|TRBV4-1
ASSQGQGKGNQPQH
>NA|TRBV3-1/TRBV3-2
ASSQQSHPTADYGYT
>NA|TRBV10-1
ASSESNRRLGGASSYNEQF
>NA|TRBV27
ASSLRSFSTDTQY
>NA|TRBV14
ASSPQRYAGYGGYT
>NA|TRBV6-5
ASSYLNGGLDTQY
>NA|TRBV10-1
ASSESGSSTDTQY
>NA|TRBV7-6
ASSLERDKSSPLH
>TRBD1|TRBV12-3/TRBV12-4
ASSRDSTGELF